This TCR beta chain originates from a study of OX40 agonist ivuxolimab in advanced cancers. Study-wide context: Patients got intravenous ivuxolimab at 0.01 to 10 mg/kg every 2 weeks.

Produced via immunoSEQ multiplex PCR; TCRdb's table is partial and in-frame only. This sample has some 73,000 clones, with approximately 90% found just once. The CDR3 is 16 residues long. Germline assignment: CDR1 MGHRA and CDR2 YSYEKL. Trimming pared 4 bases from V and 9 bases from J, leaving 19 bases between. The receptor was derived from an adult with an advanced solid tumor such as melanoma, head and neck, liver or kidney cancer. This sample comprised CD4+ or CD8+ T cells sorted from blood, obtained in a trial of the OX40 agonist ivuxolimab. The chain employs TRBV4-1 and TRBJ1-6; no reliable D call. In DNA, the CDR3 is TGCGCCAGCAGCCGCAGTGATAAGCAGTCTAGTTCACCCCTCCACTTT. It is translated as CASSRSDKQSSSPLHF.